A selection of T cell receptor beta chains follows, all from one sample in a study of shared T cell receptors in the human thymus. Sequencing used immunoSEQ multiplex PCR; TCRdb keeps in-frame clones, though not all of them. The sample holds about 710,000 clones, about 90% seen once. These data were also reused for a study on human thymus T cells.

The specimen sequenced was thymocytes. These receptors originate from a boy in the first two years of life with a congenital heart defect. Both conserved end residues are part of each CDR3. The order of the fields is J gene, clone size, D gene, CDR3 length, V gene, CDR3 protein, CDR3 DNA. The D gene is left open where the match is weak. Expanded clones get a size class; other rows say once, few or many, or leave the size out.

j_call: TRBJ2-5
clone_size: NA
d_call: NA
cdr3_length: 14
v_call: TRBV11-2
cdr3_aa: CASSPRVGQETQYF
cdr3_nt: TGTGCCAGCAGCCCCAGGGTCGGCCAAGAGACCCAGTACTTC

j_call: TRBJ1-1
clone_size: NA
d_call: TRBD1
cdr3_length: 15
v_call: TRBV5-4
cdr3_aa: CASSLHVDRGTEAFF
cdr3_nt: TGTGCCAGCAGCCTGCACGTTGACAGGGGCACTGAAGCTTTCTTT

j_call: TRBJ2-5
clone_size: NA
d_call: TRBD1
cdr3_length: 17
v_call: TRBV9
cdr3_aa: CASSVGPGTAPEETQYF
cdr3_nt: TGTGCCAGCAGCGTAGGCCCCGGGACAGCGCCAGAAGAGACCCAGTACTTC

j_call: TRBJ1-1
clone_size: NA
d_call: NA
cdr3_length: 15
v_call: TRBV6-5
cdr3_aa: CASRDTGTTNTEAFF
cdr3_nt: TGTGCCAGCAGGGATACCGGGACTACCAACACTGAAGCTTTCTTT

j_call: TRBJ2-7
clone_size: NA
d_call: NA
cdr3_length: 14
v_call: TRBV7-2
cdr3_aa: CASSEGTSVEEQYF
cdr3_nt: TGTGCCAGCAGCGAGGGGACTTCCGTAGAGGAGCAGTACTTC

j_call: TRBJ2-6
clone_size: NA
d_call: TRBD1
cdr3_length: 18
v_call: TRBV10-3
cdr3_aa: CASKTTGDGLSGANVLTF
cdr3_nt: TGTGCCTCTAAAACGACAGGGGACGGACTCTCTGGGGCCAACGTCCTGACTTTC

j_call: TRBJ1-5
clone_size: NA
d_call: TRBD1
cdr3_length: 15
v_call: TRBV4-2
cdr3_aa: CASSTLTGGNQPQHF
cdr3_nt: TGTGCCAGCAGCACCCTGACAGGGGGCAATCAGCCCCAGCATTTT

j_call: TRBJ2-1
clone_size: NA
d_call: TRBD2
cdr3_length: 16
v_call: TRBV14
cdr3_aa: CASSPLLAGGRDEQFF
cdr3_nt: TGTGCCAGCAGCCCCCTCCTAGCGGGAGGGAGGGATGAGCAGTTCTTC

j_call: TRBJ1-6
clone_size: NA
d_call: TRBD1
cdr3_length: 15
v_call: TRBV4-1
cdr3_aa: CASSSTTGGNSPLHF
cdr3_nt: TGCGCCAGCAGTAGTACAACAGGGGGCAACTCACCCCTCCACTTT

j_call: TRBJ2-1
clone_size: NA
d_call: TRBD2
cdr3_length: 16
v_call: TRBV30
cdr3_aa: CAWSVSGRAGYNEQFF
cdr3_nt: TGTGCCTGGAGTGTAAGTGGGAGGGCCGGATACAATGAGCAGTTCTTC

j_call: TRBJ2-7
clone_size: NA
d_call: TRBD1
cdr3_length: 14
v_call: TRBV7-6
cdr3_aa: CASSGRTGVYEQYF
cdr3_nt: TGTGCCAGCAGCGGCCGGACAGGGGTCTACGAGCAGTACTTC

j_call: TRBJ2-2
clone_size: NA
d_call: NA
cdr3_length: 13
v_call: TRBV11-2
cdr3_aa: CASSPQNTGELFF
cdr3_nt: TGTGCCAGCAGCCCACAGAACACCGGGGAGCTGTTTTTT

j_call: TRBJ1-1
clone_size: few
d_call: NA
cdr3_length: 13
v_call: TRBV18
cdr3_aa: CASSQGRDTEAFF
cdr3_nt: TGTGCCAGCTCTCAGGGCAGGGACACTGAAGCTTTCTTT

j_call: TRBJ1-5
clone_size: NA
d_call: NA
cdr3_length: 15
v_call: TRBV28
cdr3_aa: CASSLGRQGNQPQHF
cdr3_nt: TGTGCCAGCAGTTTAGGCAGACAGGGCAATCAGCCCCAGCATTTT

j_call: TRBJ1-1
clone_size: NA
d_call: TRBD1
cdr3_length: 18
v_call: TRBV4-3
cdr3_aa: CASSQHVTGADSETEAFF
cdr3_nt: TGCGCCAGCAGCCAACACGTCACAGGGGCGGACTCCGAGACTGAAGCTTTCTTT

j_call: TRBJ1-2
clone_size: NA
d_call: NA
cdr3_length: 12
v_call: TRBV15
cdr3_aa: CATRNGGVGYTF
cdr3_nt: TGTGCCACCAGGAATGGGGGGGTAGGCTACACCTTC

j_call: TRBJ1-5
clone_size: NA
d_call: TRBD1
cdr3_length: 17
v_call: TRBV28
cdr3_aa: CASSFWGTGGHNQPQHF
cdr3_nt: TGTGCCAGCAGTTTTTGGGGTACAGGGGGCCACAATCAGCCCCAGCATTTT

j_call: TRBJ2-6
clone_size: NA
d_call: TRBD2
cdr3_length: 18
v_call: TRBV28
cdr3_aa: CASRLEREIIPGANVLTF
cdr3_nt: TGTGCCAGCAGACTAGAGCGGGAGATTATTCCTGGGGCCAACGTCCTGACTTTC

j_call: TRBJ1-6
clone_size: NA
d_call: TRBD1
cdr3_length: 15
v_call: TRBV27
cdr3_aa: CASSYDRGDNSPLHF
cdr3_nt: TGTGCCAGCAGTTACGACAGGGGGGATAATTCACCCCTCCACTTT

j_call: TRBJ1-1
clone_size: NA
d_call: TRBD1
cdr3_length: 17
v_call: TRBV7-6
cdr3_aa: CASSPRTGGEWNTEAFF
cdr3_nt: TGTGCCAGCAGCCCCCGGACAGGGGGCGAGTGGAACACTGAAGCTTTCTTT

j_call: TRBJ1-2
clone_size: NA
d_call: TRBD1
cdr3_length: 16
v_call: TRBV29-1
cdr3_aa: CSVAVKPGQGSWGYTF
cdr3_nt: TGCAGCGTTGCTGTAAAACCGGGACAGGGAAGTTGGGGCTACACCTTC

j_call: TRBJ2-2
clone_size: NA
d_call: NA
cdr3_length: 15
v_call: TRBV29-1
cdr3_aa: CSVELTGREAGELFF
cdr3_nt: TGCAGCGTTGAACTTACAGGGAGGGAGGCCGGGGAGCTGTTTTTT

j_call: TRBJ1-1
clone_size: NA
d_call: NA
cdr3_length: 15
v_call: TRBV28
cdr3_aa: CASSLGSRVGTEAFF
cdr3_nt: TGTGCCAGCAGTTTAGGCTCCAGGGTGGGGACTGAAGCTTTCTTT

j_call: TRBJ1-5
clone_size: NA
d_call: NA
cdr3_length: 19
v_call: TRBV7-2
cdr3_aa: CASSLVSGLMRSNNQPQHF
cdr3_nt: TGTGCCAGCAGCTTAGTTTCGGGACTCATGAGGTCTAACAATCAGCCCCAGCATTTT

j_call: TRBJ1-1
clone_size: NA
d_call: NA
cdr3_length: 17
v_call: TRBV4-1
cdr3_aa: CASSPLVPGGENTEAFF
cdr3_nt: TGCGCCAGCAGCCCCTTAGTACCTGGGGGGGAGAACACTGAAGCTTTCTTT

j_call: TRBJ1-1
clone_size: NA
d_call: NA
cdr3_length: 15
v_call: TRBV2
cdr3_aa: CASSGEGRLNTEAFF
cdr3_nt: TGTGCCAGCAGTGGAGAGGGCCGATTGAACACTGAAGCTTTCTTT

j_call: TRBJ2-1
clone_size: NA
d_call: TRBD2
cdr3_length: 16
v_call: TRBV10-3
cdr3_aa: CAISVGSGGGIDEQFF
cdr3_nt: TGTGCCATCAGTGTAGGAAGCGGGGGGGGAATCGATGAGCAGTTCTTC

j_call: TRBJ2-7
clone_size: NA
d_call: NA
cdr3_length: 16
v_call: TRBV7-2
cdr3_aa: CASSLTTGLLPCEQYF
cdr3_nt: TGTGCCAGCAGCTTAACGACGGGACTTCTACCTTGCGAGCAGTACTTC

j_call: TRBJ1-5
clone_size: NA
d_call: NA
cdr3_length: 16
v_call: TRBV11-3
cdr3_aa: CVRRSMEGYSNQPQHF
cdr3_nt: TGTGTCCGACGATCAATGGAGGGGTATAGCAATCAGCCCCAGCATTTT

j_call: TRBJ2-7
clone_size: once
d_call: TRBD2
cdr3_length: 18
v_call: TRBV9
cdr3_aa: CASSAGKTTSGVSYEQYF
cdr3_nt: TGTGCCAGCAGCGCAGGGAAAACGACTAGCGGGGTTTCCTACGAGCAGTACTTC

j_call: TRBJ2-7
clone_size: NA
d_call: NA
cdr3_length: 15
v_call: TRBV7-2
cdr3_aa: CASSLERRASYEQYF
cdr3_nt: TGTGCCAGCAGCTTAGAGCGCCGTGCCTCCTACGAGCAGTACTTC

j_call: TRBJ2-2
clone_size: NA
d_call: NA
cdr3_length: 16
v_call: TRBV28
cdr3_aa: CASSPPRQENTGELFF
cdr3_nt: TGTGCCAGCAGTCCCCCCAGACAGGAGAACACCGGGGAGCTGTTTTTT

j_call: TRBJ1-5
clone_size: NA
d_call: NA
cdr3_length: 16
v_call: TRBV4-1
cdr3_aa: CASSQGSRSANQPQHF
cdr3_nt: TGCGCCAGCAGCCAAGGGTCCAGGTCCGCCAATCAGCCCCAGCATTTT

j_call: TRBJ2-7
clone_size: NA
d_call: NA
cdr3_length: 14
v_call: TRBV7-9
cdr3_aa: CASNKLGGRYEQYF
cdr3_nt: TGTGCCAGCAACAAACTCGGGGGTAGATACGAGCAGTACTTC

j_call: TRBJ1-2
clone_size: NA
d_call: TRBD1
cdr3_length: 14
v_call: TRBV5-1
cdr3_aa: CASSPGTGGDGYTF
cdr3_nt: TGCGCCAGCAGCCCAGGGACAGGGGGGGATGGCTACACCTTC

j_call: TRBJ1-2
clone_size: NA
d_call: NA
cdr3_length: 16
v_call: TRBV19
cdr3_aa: CASTPSPGGSSYGYTF
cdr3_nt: TGTGCCAGTACCCCTTCTCCGGGGGGCTCTTCCTATGGCTACACCTTC

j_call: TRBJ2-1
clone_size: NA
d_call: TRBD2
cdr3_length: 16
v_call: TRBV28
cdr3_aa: CASSFPSGRANNEQFF
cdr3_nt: TGTGCCAGCAGTTTCCCTAGCGGGAGGGCCAACAATGAGCAGTTCTTC

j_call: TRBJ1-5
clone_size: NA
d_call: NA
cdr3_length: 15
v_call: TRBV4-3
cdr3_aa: CASSQDRRFNQPQHF
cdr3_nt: TGCGCCAGCAGCCAAGACAGGAGGTTCAATCAGCCCCAGCATTTT